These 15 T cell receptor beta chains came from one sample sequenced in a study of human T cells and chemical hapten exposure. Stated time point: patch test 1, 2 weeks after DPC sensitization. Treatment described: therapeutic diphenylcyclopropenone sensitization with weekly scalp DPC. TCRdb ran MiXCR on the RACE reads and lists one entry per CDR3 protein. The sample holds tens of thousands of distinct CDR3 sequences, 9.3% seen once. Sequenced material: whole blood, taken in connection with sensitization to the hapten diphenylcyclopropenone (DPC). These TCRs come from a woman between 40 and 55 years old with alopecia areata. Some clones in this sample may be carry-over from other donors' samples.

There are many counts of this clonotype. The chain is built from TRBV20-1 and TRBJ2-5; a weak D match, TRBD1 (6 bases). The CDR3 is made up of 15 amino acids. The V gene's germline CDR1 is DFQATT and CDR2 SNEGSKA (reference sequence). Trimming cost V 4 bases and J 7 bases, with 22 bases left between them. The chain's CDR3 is CSANTGLRQEGTQYF. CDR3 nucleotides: TGCAGTGCTAATACAGGGCTGAGACAAGAAGGGACCCAGTACTTC.

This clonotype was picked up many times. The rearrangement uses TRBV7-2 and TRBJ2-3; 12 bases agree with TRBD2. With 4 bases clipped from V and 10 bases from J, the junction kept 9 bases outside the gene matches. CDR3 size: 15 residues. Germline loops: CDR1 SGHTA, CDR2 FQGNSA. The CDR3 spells CASSSPSGGASSQYF. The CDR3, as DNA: TGTGCCAGCAGCTCGCCTAGCGGGGGGGCCTCTTCGCAGTATTTT.

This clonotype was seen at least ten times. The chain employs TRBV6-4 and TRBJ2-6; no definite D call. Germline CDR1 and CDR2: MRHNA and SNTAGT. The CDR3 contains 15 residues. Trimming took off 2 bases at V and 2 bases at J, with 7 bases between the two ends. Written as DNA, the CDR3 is TGTGCCAGCAGTGACGAGTTGGCTGGGGCCAACGTCCTGACTTTC. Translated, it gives CASSDELAGANVLTF.

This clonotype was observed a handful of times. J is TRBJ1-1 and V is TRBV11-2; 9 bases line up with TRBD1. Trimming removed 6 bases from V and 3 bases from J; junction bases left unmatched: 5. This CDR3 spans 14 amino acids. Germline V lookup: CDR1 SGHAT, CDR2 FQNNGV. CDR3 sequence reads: CASRTYRGHTEAFF. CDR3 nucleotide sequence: TGTGCCAGCAGAACGTACAGGGGGCACACTGAAGCTTTCTTT.

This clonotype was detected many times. This CDR3 reads CASSVTGAGELFF. In DNA form, the CDR3 reads TGTGCCAGCAGCGTAACAGGGGCGGGGGAGCTGTTTTTT. This chain joins TRBV9 and TRBJ2-2; 7 positions match TRBD1. J gave up 8 bases and V 1 base, and 2 bases lay outside the gene matches. The CDR3 loop spans 13 amino acids. The germline gives CDR1 SGDLS, CDR2 YYNGEE.

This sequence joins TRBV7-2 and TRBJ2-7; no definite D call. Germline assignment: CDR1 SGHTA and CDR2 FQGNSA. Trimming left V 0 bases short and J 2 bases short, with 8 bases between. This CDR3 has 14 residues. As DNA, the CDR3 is TGTGCCAGCAGCTTAGCCCTCCCCCCCTACGAGCAGTACTTC. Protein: CASSLALPPYEQYF. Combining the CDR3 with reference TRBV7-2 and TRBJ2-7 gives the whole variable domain GAGVSQSPSNKVTEKGKDVELRCDPISGHTALYWYRQSLGQGLEFLIYFQGNSAPDKSGLPSDRFSAERTGGSVSTLTIQRTQQEDSAVYLCASSLALPPYEQYFGPGTRLTVT.

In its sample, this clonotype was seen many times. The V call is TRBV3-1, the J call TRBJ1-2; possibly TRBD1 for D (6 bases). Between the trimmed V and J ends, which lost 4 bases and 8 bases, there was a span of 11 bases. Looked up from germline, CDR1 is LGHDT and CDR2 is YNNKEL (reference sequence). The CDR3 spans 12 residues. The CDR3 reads CASSRSGDGYTF. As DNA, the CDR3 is TGTGCCAGCAGCCGCTCAGGGGACGGCTACACCTTC.

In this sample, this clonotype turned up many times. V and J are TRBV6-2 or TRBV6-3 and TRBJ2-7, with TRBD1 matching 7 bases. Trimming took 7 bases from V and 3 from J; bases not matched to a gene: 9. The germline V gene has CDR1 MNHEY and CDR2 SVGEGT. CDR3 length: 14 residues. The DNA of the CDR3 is TGTGCCAGCACCGATAGACAGGGCAGCTACGAGCAGTACTTC. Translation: CASTDRQGSYEQYF.

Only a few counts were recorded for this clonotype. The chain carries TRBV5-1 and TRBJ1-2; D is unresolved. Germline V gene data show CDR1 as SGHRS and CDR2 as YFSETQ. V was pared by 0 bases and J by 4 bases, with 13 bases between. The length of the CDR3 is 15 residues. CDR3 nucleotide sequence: TGCGCCAGCAGCTTGGAGGCAGATCATCCCTATGGCTACACCTTC. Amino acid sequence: CASSLEADHPYGYTF.

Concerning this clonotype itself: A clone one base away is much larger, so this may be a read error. The CDR3, as DNA: TGTGCCAGCTCAGAGAAGCCGAACACTGAAGCTTTCTTT. This sequence encodes CASSEKPNTEAFF. V gene TRBV18 combines with J gene TRBJ1-1; D is unclear. V was pared by 5 bases and J by 1 base, with 8 bases between. This CDR3 spans 13 amino acids. CDR1 is KGHSH and CDR2 is LQKENI in the germline V gene. The variable domain in full, with the rest retrieved from reference TRBV18 and TRBJ1-1, is NAGVMQNPRHLVRRRGQEARLRCSPMKGHSHVYWYRQLPEEGLKFMVYLQKENIIDESGMPKERFSAEFPKEGPSILRIQQVVRGDSAAYFCASSEKPNTEAFFGQGTRLTVV.

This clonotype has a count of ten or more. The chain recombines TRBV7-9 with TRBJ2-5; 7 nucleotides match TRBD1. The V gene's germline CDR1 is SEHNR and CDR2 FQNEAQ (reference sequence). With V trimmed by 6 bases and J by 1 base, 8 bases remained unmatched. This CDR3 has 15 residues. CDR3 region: CASSSGQLVQETQYF. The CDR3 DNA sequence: TGTGCCAGCAGTTCGGGACAGCTAGTCCAAGAGACCCAGTACTTC. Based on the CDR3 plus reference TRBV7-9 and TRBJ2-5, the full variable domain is DTGVSQNPRHKITKRGQNVTFRCDPISEHNRLYWYRQTLGQGPEFLTYFQNEAQLEKSRLLSDRFSAERPKGSFSTLEIQRTEQGDSAMYLCASSSGQLVQETQYFGPGTRLLVL.

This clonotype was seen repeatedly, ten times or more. The DNA for the CDR3 is TGTGCCAGCAGTTACTCCCGGCAGGGAGGGGAGACCCAGTACTTC. Translated, it gives CASSYSRQGGETQYF. The rearrangement uses TRBV6-2 or TRBV6-3 and TRBJ2-5; 7 bases are shared with TRBD2. V shed 0 bases and J 5 bases; nucleotides not matched to a gene: 6. The CDR3 loop spans 15 amino acids. Per germline, CDR1 MNHEY and CDR2 SVGEGT.

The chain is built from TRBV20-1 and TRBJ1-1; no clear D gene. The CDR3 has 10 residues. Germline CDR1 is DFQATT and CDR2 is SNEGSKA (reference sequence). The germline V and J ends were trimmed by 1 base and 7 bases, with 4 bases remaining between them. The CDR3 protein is CSARASEAFF. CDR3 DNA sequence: TGCAGTGCTAGAGCCAGTGAAGCTTTCTTT.

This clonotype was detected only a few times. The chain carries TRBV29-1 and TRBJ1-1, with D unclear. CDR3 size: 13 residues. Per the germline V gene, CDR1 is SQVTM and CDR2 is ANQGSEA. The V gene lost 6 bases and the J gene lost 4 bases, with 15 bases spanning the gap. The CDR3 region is CSVWHGEATEAFF. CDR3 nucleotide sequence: TGCAGCGTGTGGCATGGAGAGGCCACTGAAGCTTTCTTT.

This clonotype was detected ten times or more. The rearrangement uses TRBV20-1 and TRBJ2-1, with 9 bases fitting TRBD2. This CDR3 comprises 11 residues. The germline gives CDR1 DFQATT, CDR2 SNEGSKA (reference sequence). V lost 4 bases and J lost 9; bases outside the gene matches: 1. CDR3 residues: CSATSGAEQFF. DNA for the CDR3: TGCAGTGCTACTAGCGGGGCTGAGCAGTTCTTC.